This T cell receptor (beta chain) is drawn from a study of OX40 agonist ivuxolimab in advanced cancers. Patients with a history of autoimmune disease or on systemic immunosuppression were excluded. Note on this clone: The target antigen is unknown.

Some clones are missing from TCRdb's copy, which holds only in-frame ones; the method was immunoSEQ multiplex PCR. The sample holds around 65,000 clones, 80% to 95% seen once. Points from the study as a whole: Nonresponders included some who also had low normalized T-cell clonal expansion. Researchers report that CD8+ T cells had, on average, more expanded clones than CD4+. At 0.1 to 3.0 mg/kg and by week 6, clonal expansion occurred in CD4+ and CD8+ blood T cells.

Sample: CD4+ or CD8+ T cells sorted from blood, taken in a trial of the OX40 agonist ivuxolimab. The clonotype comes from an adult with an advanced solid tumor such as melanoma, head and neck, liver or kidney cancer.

CDR3 nucleotides: TGTGCCAGCAGCTTAGTTTTGAACACTGAAGCTTTCTTT. Encoded protein: CASSLVLNTEAFF. The rearrangement uses TRBV7-6 and TRBJ1-1, with no clear D. Trimming stripped 1 base from V and 0 bases from J, with 3 bases between. This CDR3 has 13 residues. Germline CDR1 SGHVS, CDR2 FNYEAQ.